The 27 T cell receptor beta chains presented below share a single source sample, sequenced in a study of blood T cell repertoires in COVID-19. Generated by immunoSEQ multiplex PCR, the TCRdb table keeps only in-frame clones and is missing some. The sample lists about 240,000 clones; around 87% were seen once. Material: peripheral blood. The receptors stem from a woman aged 65 to 85 with active or convalescent COVID-19.

The CDR3 DNA is TGTGCCACCAGCAGAGATAAGGGACAGGGGGCCGATGAGCAGTTCTTC. Translation: CATSRDKGQGADEQFF. The chain couples TRBV15 to TRBJ2-1; 12 bases agree with TRBD1. The CDR3 has 16 amino acids. V was pared by 0 bases and J by 8 bases, with 5 bases of the junction left unmatched. Germline V CDR1 and CDR2: LNHNV, YYDKDF (reference sequence).

V usage is TRBV15 and J usage is TRBJ2-3; 13 nucleotides agree with TRBD2. Germline V gene lookup returns CDR1 LNHNV and CDR2 YYDKDF (reference sequence). The length of the CDR3 is 18 residues. J lost 2 bases, V lost 1 base, and 6 bases had no gene match. The CDR3 is CATSRGRGLAGYTDTQYF. Here the CDR3 DNA reads TGTGCCACCAGCAGAGGAAGGGGACTAGCGGGGTACACAGATACGCAGTATTTT.

V gene TRBV2 combines with J gene TRBJ1-2; weak D call: TRBD1 (5 bases). The CDR3 has 12 residues. From germline, CDR1 is SNHLY and CDR2 FYNNEI. Trimming pared 8 bases from V and 8 bases from J, leaving 15 bases between. As DNA, the CDR3 is TGTGCCAGCGGGGTCGACAGATTCGGCTACACCTTC. Residues: CASGVDRFGYTF.

J is TRBJ2-3 and V is TRBV3-1 (or the pseudogene TRBV3-2); possibly TRBD2 for D (7 bases). CDR1 LGHDT and CDR2 YNNKEL come from the germline V gene (reference sequence). V dropped 0 bases and J dropped 13 bases, with 14 bases sitting between them. CDR3 length equals 13 residues. For the CDR3, the DNA is TGTGCCAGCAGCCAAGAAAGGGGGGGGCGGGAGTATTTT. Its translation is CASSQERGGREYF.

The chain has TRBV6-5 and TRBJ1-1; 7 bases are a match to TRBD1. Germline V gene sequence: CDR1 MNHEY, CDR2 SVGAGI. J was trimmed by 10 bases and V by 6 bases; bases with no gene match: 8. The CDR3 has 12 residues. CDR3 region: CASRVDRAGAFF. CDR3 sequence (DNA): TGTGCCAGCAGGGTTGACAGGGCCGGAGCTTTCTTT.

The CDR3 nucleotides read TGCGCCAGCAGCTTGAGGACAGCAGGAAACACCATATATTTT. It yields the protein CASSLRTAGNTIYF. The chain is built from TRBV5-1 and TRBJ1-3; D may be TRBD1 (6 bases). The CDR3 is made up of 14 amino acids. V was shortened by 1 base and J by 4 bases, with 9 bases between the two germline ends. Germline-derived CDR1 and CDR2 are SGHRS and YFSETQ. The full variable domain, with the rest looked up from reference TRBV5-1 and TRBJ1-3, is KAGVTQTPRYLIKTRGQQVTLSCSPISGHRSVSWYQQTPGQGLQFLFEYFSETQRNKGNFPGRFSGRQFSNSRSEMNVSTLELGDSALYLCASSLRTAGNTIYFGEGSWLTVV.

The chain recombines TRBV5-1 with TRBJ1-1; D is ambiguous. The CDR3 extends over 17 amino acids. Germline V gives CDR1 SGHRS, CDR2 YFSETQ. Between the trimmed V and J ends, which lost 2 bases and 4 bases, there was a span of 21 bases. CDR3 coding DNA: TGCGCCAGCAGCTTAGTAGGCTTTACCCCGAGGAGCACTGAAGCTTTCTTT. Its translation is CASSLVGFTPRSTEAFF.

The chain joins TRBV29-1 to TRBJ1-2; TRBD1 matches at 7 bases. The V gene end was trimmed by 7 bases and the J gene end by 7 bases; junction bases not matched to a gene: 12. The CDR3 spans 13 residues. The germline V gene has CDR1 SQVTM and CDR2 ANQGSEA. CDR3 sequence: CSAGQAAPGGYTF. CDR3 sequence (DNA): TGCAGCGCTGGACAGGCGGCCCCAGGTGGCTACACCTTC.

This clone occurred once. V is TRBV5-1 and J is TRBJ2-2; 7 bases map to TRBD1. The germline V gene has CDR1 SGHRS and CDR2 YFSETQ. The CDR3 contains 14 residues. The trim removed 0 bases at V and 8 bases at J, leaving 4 bases unmatched. Here the CDR3 DNA reads TGCGCCAGCAGCTTGGACAGGGGCTCGGGGGAGCTGTTTTTT. The encoded protein is CASSLDRGSGELFF.

This sequence joins TRBV19 and TRBJ2-5, with TRBD1 matching over 7 bases. The germline gives CDR1 LNHDA, CDR2 SQIVND (reference sequence). The CDR3 length is 15 residues. Unmatched junction bases numbered 11, after V lost 5 bases and J lost 5 bases. The CDR3 loop reads CASSSSGGRAETQYF. The CDR3 nucleotides read TGTGCCAGTAGTTCCTCAGGGGGTAGGGCTGAGACCCAGTACTTC.

The V and J genes are TRBV7-3 and TRBJ2-2; no clear D. The germline CDR1 and CDR2 sequences are SGHTA and FQGTGA. Trimming cost V 3 bases and J 5 bases, with 7 bases left between them. This CDR3 has 13 residues. CDR3 sequence (DNA): TGTGCCAGCAGCTTTTCGGGTACCGGGGAGCTGTTTTTT. It specifies CASSFSGTGELFF.

The CDR3 nucleotides read TGTGCCAGCAGTATAACGGGGACCCAGTACTTC. Amino acid sequence: CASSITGTQYF. The chain recombines TRBV6-6 with TRBJ2-5; D is ambiguous. CDR1 and CDR2 (germline): MNHNY, SVGAGI (reference sequence). The CDR3 extends over 11 amino acids. Trimming stripped 5 bases from V and 7 bases from J, with 8 bases between.

This chain links TRBV7-9 with TRBJ1-3, with TRBD1 matching 9 bases. Germline trimming cut 6 bases from V and 4 bases from J; bases unmatched to any gene: 10. The germline V gene encodes CDR1 SEHNR and CDR2 FQNEAQ (reference sequence). This CDR3 comprises 16 residues. For the CDR3, the DNA is TGTGCCAGCAGGGGCTGGGGACAGGGTACAGGAAACACCATATATTTT. Protein sequence: CASRGWGQGTGNTIYF.

The chain couples TRBV27 to TRBJ1-5; 7 bases are a match to TRBD1. Per germline, CDR1 MNHEY and CDR2 SMNVEV (reference sequence). V trimming: 6 bases; J trimming: 2 bases; junction bases outside the gene matches: 7. This CDR3 spans 15 amino acids. The CDR3 spells CASSLGDRRNQPQHF. The CDR3 nucleotides read TGTGCCAGCAGCCTTGGGGACAGACGCAATCAGCCCCAGCATTTT.

J is TRBJ1-1 and V is TRBV6-2 or TRBV6-3; D might be TRBD1 (5 bases). The CDR3 runs to 13 residues. Germline V CDR1 and CDR2: MNHEY, SVGEGT. V lost 4 bases, J lost 4 bases, and 10 bases lay in between. The CDR3 protein is CASSLDRSTEAFF. DNA of the CDR3: TGTGCCAGCAGTTTAGACAGATCCACTGAAGCTTTCTTT.

This clone was picked up one time. The gene calls are TRBV6-5 and TRBJ1-1, with TRBD1 matching 8 bases. This CDR3 is built from 14 residues. The junction had 2 bases not matched to a gene; V was cut back by 4 bases and J by 1 base. Germline V gene sequence: CDR1 MNHEY, CDR2 SVGAGI. CDR3 in amino acids: CASSFGTGNTEAFF. The CDR3 nucleotides read TGTGCCAGCAGTTTCGGGACAGGGAACACTGAAGCTTTCTTT.

The J gene is TRBJ2-7, the V gene TRBV7-9, with D perhaps TRBD1 (6 bases). The germline CDR1 and CDR2 sequences are SEHNR and FQNEAQ (reference sequence). The CDR3 length is 16 residues. V was clipped by 5 bases and J by 4 bases, with 21 bases between them. In DNA, the CDR3 is TGTGCCAGCAGCCCATCGGGCACAGGGTACCTATACGAGCAGTACTTC. Protein: CASSPSGTGYLYEQYF. The complete variable domain, with remaining parts taken from reference TRBV7-9 and TRBJ2-7, reads DTGVSQNPRHKITKRGQNVTFRCDPISEHNRLYWYRQTLGQGPEFLTYFQNEAQLEKSRLLSDRFSAERPKGSFSTLEIQRTEQGDSAMYLCASSPSGTGYLYEQYFGPGTRLTVT.

The CDR3 loop reads CASSLGQGAGDTQYF. CDR3 in DNA: TGTGCCAGCAGCTTAGGTCAGGGGGCCGGGGATACGCAGTATTTT. The J gene is TRBJ2-3, the V gene TRBV7-3, with 8 bases aligning to TRBD1. The J segment lost 6 bases and the V segment lost 2 bases, leaving 7 bases of the junction unmatched. There are 15 residues in the CDR3. Per germline, CDR1 SGHTA and CDR2 FQGTGA.

CDR3 DNA: TGTGCCAGTAGTACTCGGACAGCCAAAGCCCCCAATCAGCCCCAGCATTTT. Translated, it gives CASSTRTAKAPNQPQHF. This sequence joins TRBV19 and TRBJ1-5; possibly TRBD1 for D (6 bases). CDR1 is LNHDA and CDR2 is SQIVND in the germline V gene (reference sequence). The V and J ends lost 4 bases and 3 bases respectively, with 19 bases between them. The CDR3 extends over 17 amino acids.

The rearrangement links TRBV7-2 to TRBJ2-1; tentatively, D is TRBD2 (6 bases). Trimming removed 2 bases from V and 8 bases from J, with 16 bases in between. The CDR3 length is 15 residues. The germline V gene encodes CDR1 SGHTA and CDR2 FQGNSA. CDR3 in DNA: TGTGCCAGCAGCTTAACTAGCTGGGGCAGGGATGAGCAGTTCTTC. Translated: CASSLTSWGRDEQFF.

This chain uses TRBV4-3 with TRBJ2-3, with TRBD1 matching over 7 bases. The junction had 10 bases not matched to a gene; V was cut back by 1 base and J by 3 bases. In germline, CDR1 is LGHNA, CDR2 YSLEER. The CDR3 length is 17 residues. The CDR3: CASSQGSGGQATDTQYF. CDR3 coding DNA: TGCGCCAGCAGCCAAGGTTCCGGCGGACAGGCTACAGATACGCAGTATTTT.

The chain is built from TRBV19 and TRBJ2-7; no clear D. This CDR3 is built from 13 residues. Germline V gives CDR1 LNHDA, CDR2 SQIVND (reference sequence). Trimming took 5 bases from V and 0 from J, leaving 8 bases between them. CDR3 protein: CASSPTGSYEQYF. DNA of the CDR3: TGTGCCAGTAGTCCCACCGGCTCCTACGAGCAGTACTTC.

This clone was picked up a small number of times. The chain has TRBV4-1 and TRBJ1-4; tentatively, D is TRBD1 (6 bases). V was trimmed by 6 bases and J by 8 bases, leaving 19 bases between them. Germline V gene lookup returns CDR1 MGHRA and CDR2 YSYEKL. The CDR3 spans 15 residues. Written as DNA, the CDR3 is TGCGCCAGCAGGCCGGTACCGGACAGTCGAGAAAAACTGTTTTTT. This codes for CASRPVPDSREKLFF.

The CDR3 DNA sequence: TGTGCCACCGGTAGCGGGGCGCCCTACGAGCAGTACTTC. Its protein is CATGSGAPYEQYF. This sequence joins TRBV2 and TRBJ2-7; TRBD2 matches 8 bases. J was trimmed by 2 bases and V by 10 bases; bases with no gene match: 7. CDR1 is SNHLY, CDR2 FYNNEI, per germline. The CDR3 is 13 residues long. Together with reference TRBV2 and TRBJ2-7, the CDR3 gives the full variable domain: EPEVTQTPSHQVTQMGQEVILRCVPISNHLYFYWYRQILGQKVEFLVSFYNNEISEKSEIFDDQFSVERPDGSNFTLKIRSTKLEDSAMYFCATGSGAPYEQYFGPGTRLTVT.

This clone was picked up one time. This chain connects TRBV12-5 to TRBJ2-7; weak D call: TRBD1 (5 bases). Germline V gives CDR1 LGHNT, CDR2 FRNRAP. The V gene lost 5 bases and the J gene lost 0 bases, with 8 bases spanning the gap. The CDR3 consists of 13 residues. The CDR3 loop reads CASGPDSSYEQYF. The CDR3 DNA follows: TGTGCTAGTGGTCCCGACAGCTCCTACGAGCAGTACTTC.

This clone was counted only a few times. This rearrangement joins TRBV24-1 to TRBJ2-1; no reliable D call. This CDR3 spans 14 amino acids. V lost 1 base and J lost 6, with 9 bases in between. Germline CDR1 is KGHDR and CDR2 is SFDVKD. The CDR3 DNA reads as TGTGCCACCAGTGATTTTGGGCCCTCCAATGAGCAGTTCTTC. Its protein product is CATSDFGPSNEQFF.

The chain has TRBV6-5 and TRBJ1-2; D is unclear. V was cut by 0 bases and J by 8 bases, with 16 bases left in between. CDR1 and CDR2 from the germline V gene are MNHEY and SVGAGI. The CDR3 loop spans 15 amino acids. CDR3: CASSYSPTVPLGYTF. CDR3 DNA sequence: TGTGCCAGCAGTTACTCCCCAACAGTGCCTTTGGGCTACACCTTC.